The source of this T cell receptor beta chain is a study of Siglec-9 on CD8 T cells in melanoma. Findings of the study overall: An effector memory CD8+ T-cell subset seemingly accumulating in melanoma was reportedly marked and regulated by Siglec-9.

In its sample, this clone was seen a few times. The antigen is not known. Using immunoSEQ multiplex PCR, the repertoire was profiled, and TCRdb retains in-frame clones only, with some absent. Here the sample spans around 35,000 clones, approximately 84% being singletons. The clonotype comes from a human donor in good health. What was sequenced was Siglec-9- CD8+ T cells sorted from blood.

CDR3 region: CASSDSGGSTDTQYF. The CDR3 DNA is TGTGCCAGCAGTGACTCCGGCGGGTCGACAGATACGCAGTATTTT. The chain carries TRBV6-4 and TRBJ2-3; D is perhaps TRBD2 (5 bases). CDR1 is MRHNA, CDR2 SNTAGT, per germline. The ends were cut back, 0 bases at V and 3 bases at J, with 10 bases in the middle. The CDR3 is made up of 15 amino acids.